This TCR beta chain originates from a study of T-cell reconstitution after alpha-beta-depleted transplantation in children. With respect to this clonotype: Its specificity is unknown.

General observations from the study: Surviving recipient T cells and thymic progenitors accounted for the high day-60 TCRbeta diversity observed in some patients.

A library of TCRbeta sequences, prepared with unique molecular identifiers, was generated. TCRdb analysed the PCR reads with MiXCR anew, one entry per CDR3 protein. The top ten hold about 28% of the sample, which has approximately 1,000,000 distinct CDR3 sequences, roughly 29% seen once. Germline CDR1 is SNHLY and CDR2 is FYNNEI. The CDR3 length is 15 residues. V was pared by 6 bases and J by 4 bases, with 16 bases between. The chain employs TRBV2 and TRBJ1-5, with D possibly being TRBD1 (6 bases). Source: PBMCs, mostly from graft donor cells, taken 360 days after TCRalphabeta/CD19-depleted stem cell transplant. The sequence came from a boy under two years old who had a stem cell transplant for SCID, so the T cells may come from the graft donor. The CDR3 spells CASSRDTLWNQPQHF. In DNA form, the CDR3 reads TGTGCCAGCAGCAGGGACACCTTGTGGAATCAGCCCCAGCATTTT.